In its sample, the clone carrying this TCR beta chain was seen a few times. The antigen remains undetermined. With the Oncomine TCR Beta short-read assay, DNA from cultured CD4+ T cells was sequenced. Cultured CD4+ T cells yielded the extracted genomic DNA. Via MiXCR, TCRdb re-called the PCR reads, giving one row per CDR3 protein. This table has roughly 4,200 distinct CDR3 sequences, roughly two thirds appearing once. Germline V lookup: CDR1 DFQATT, CDR2 SNEGSKA (reference sequence). The CDR3 covers 13 residues. Trimming pared 5 bases from V and 15 bases from J, leaving 20 bases between. The data originate from a study of vaccination and CD4 T cells after COVID-19. In the study overall: The convalescents comprised six males and four females, two of them Hispanic. Whole-study results and caveats: Vaccine-specific clones in convalescent patients were spike mono-reactive in 304 of 307 cases.

Treatment defined: roughly 11-day PBMC culture with coronavirus spike peptide pools or control peptides (ViraFEST assay). Gathered ahead of the COVID-19 pandemic (2011-2018) were the CD4+ T cells of the unexposed donor. The genes are TRBV20-1 and TRBJ1-6, with unresolved D. This TCR was recovered from a human donor in good health. Sequenced material: CD4+ T cells from blood, cultured in vitro. The CDR3 region has the DNA TGCAGTGCTCTGGGAACGACGGAGGCAAACCTCCACTTT. It encodes CSALGTTEANLHF.